This TCR beta chain emerged from a study of T cell responses to AZD1222 COVID-19 vaccine. Findings and caveats of the study: Sampled repertoires all dated from after the peak T cell response. Reports indicate that nearly half of spike-specific TCRs are directed at unmutated variant regions. Donors were largely white British and mainly female; clonal diversity was possibly underestimated.

The CDR3 contains 14 residues. Germline V gene data show CDR1 as SGHNT and CDR2 as YYREEE (reference sequence). Trimming shortened V by 4 bases and J by 5 bases, and 15 bases separated the two germline ends. Assay used: immunoSEQ multiplex PCR; TCRdb lists only in-frame clones, some missing. The table shows roughly 270,000 clones, with 94% occurring only once. Some second doses came at about 4 weeks and others at about 12 weeks; these were pooled. In the case of this clone: Its specificity is unknown.

The source was peripheral blood, collected 28 days after the second AZD1222 dose. The V call is TRBV5-4, the J call TRBJ1-1; D possibly corresponds to TRBD1 (6 bases). The sequence was collected from an adult who received the AZD1222 COVID-19 vaccine. CDR3 nucleotide sequence: TGTGCCAGCAGCAGAGAGGGGGTTTGGACTGAAGCTTTCTTT. It specifies CASSREGVWTEAFF.